The 6 T cell receptor beta chains below come from one sample, sequenced in a study of regulatory T cells in long-lasting Graves disease (dated by TCRdb to the early 2020s). The library was built by means of multiplex PCR. Instrument on record: Illumina HiSeq 4000. TCR beta libraries were built with iRepertoire HTBI primers and Arm-PCR amplification of CDR3 regions. The public reads were reanalyzed by TCRdb: fastp trimming at Q25, MiXCR alignment, in-frame beta chains only. Rows with a matching CDR3 protein are joined into one entry that keeps the most common DNA and genes. The sample records hundreds of thousands of distinct CDR3 sequences, about 20% of which are singletons. The ten largest clones capture about a fifth of the sample. The time point label for this specimen denotes: persistent/refractory GD, antithyroid drugs over 5 years with positive TRAb. RNA was extracted from PBMCs in TRIzol for both TCR sequencing and RNA sequencing.

Sequenced material: peripheral blood mononuclear cells (PBMCs), taken when the disease was refractory, from a patient treated with antithyroid drugs. These receptors came from a female donor with Graves disease.

Regarding this clonotype: The DNA is left out, because the CDR3 cannot be placed on it with certainty; the CDR3 is given as TCRdb lists it. The CDR3: CASSFYICSAKQWGRETQYF. This chain joins TRBV9 and TRBJ2-5; the DNA was not compared with TRBD1, the D call given in the table. The CDR3 is made up of 20 amino acids, end residues included. From germline, CDR1 is SGDLS and CDR2 YYNGEE.

The chain combines TRBV7-2 with TRBJ1-1, with 9 bases identical to TRBD1. CDR3 length: 14 amino acids. Germline V CDR1 and CDR2: SGHTA, FQGNSA. The trim removed 5 bases at V and 7 bases at J, leaving 8 bases unmatched. This CDR3 reads CASSPTGGGYEAFF. The DNA of the CDR3 is TGTGCCAGCAGCCCGACAGGGGGGGGTTATGAAGCTTTCTTT.

The chain joins TRBV28 to TRBJ2-3, with 11 bases that match TRBD1. CDR3 size: 16 residues. Germline V gene data show CDR1 as MDHEN and CDR2 as SYDVKM. V was clipped by 4 bases and J by 3 bases; unmatched bases: 6. The CDR3 DNA follows: TGTGCCAGCAGTTCTAGGACAGGGGGCGAGACAGATACGCAGTATTTT. Its translation: CASSSRTGGETDTQYF. The full variable domain, its missing parts supplied by reference TRBV28 and TRBJ2-3, is DVKVTQSSRYLVKRTGEKVFLECVQDMDHENMFWYRQDPGLGLRLIYFSYDVKMKEKGDIPEGYSVSREKKERFSLILESASTNQTSMYLCASSSRTGGETDTQYFGPGTRLTVL.

This clonotype was seen ten or more times. The chain carries TRBV9 and TRBJ1-5; D is possibly TRBD1 (6 bases). V lost 0 bases to trimming and J lost 7 bases, with 17 bases between them. Germline CDR1 and CDR2: SGDLS and YYNGEE. The CDR3 is 16 amino acids. CDR3 nucleotides: TGTGCCAGCAGCGTAGACTTCGGGACAAAAGTGCAGCCCCAGCATTTT. Translated, it gives CASSVDFGTKVQPQHF.

This clonotype was counted between two and nine times. The rearrangement joins TRBV19 to TRBJ2-5; 9 nucleotides match TRBD2. J was trimmed by 5 bases and V by 6 bases; bases with no gene match: 10. CDR3 length: 15 amino acids. Germline CDR1 reads LNHDA; CDR2 reads SQIVND (reference sequence). CDR3 residues: CASSPIAGAVETQYF. CDR3 in DNA: TGTGCCAGTAGCCCCATAGCGGGAGCGGTGGAGACCCAGTACTTC. The variable domain in full, with the rest retrieved from reference TRBV19 and TRBJ2-5, is DGGITQSPKYLFRKEGQNVTLSCEQNLNHDAMYWYRQDPGQGLRLIYYSQIVNDFQKGDIAEGYSVSREKKESFPLTVTSAQKNPTAFYLCASSPIAGAVETQYFGPGTRLLVL.

Ten or more counts support this clonotype. The J gene is TRBJ2-2, the V gene TRBV7-3; possible D gene TRBD2, 5 bases. Trimming cost V 1 base and J 6 bases, with 12 bases left between them. This CDR3 contains 15 residues. Germline-derived CDR1 and CDR2 are SGHTA and FQGTGA. This CDR3 reads CASSLMMGSPGELFF. The CDR3, as DNA: TGTGCCAGCAGCTTAATGATGGGGAGCCCCGGGGAGCTGTTTTTT. Combining the CDR3 with reference TRBV7-3 and TRBJ2-2 gives the whole variable domain GAGVSQTPSNKVTEKGKYVELRCDPISGHTALYWYRQSLGQGPEFLIYFQGTGAADDSGLPNDRFFAVRPEGSVSTLKIQRTERGDSAVYLCASSLMMGSPGELFFGEGSRLTVL.